This is a list of T cell receptor beta chains from one sample in a study of T cells expressing NK-cell markers. TCRdb re-called the 5' RACE reads and catalogs CDR3 proteins one per entry, DNA excluded. The sample holds about 390,000 distinct CDR3 sequences. Sequencing used blood T cells: a sorted CD56 or NKG2C T cell subset, CD4+ or CD8+ T cells, or bulk PBMC T cells (not recorded which). These receptors all stem from a woman aged 45-60 years in good health. The CDR3 runs from the conserved cysteine through the conserved F or W.

CDR3 protein	J gene	V gene
CASSDRLAGNYNEQFF	TRBJ2-1	TRBV2
CASSGGGQGVYNEQFF	TRBJ2-1	TRBV5-1
CASSRDIIPEAFF	TRBJ1-1	TRBV7-9
CASSARGQTQETQYF	TRBJ2-5	TRBV6-1
CASSLGPIGEQFF	TRBJ2-1	TRBV12-3/TRBV12-4
CASSIVQFEELFF	TRBJ2-2	TRBV19
CASSQDPLGFGEQYF	TRBJ2-7	TRBV14
CSVRGGLVESQQYF	TRBJ2-7	TRBV20-1
CASRTSGSDTQYF	TRBJ2-3	TRBV2
CASSLQPPGELFF	TRBJ2-2	TRBV12-3/TRBV12-4
CASGGQGGNIQYF	TRBJ2-4	TRBV2
CSARDEGGVETQYF	TRBJ2-5	TRBV20-1
CASSFNEGARNQPQHF	TRBJ1-5	TRBV12-3/TRBV12-4
CASSEIGGDAEAFF	TRBJ1-1	TRBV10-2
CASSQDQVNSPLHF	TRBJ1-6	TRBV3-1
CASSQEGSGTSAVRGQFF	TRBJ2-1	TRBV3-1
CASSLENGAGGPGTDTQYF	TRBJ2-3	TRBV5-6
CSVEGDRGRNTQYF	TRBJ2-3	TRBV29-1
CASSHHDRGAEAFF	TRBJ1-1	TRBV4-1
CASSEGQPGANVLTF	TRBJ2-6	TRBV7-2
CASSPGGRGDNEQFF	TRBJ2-1	TRBV12-3/TRBV12-4
CASSYATGQTDTQYF	TRBJ2-3	TRBV6-5
CSARDWVGAGAYNEQFF	TRBJ2-1	TRBV20-1
CASSLTGVKFF	TRBJ2-1	TRBV5-1
CASSYGLDEAGELFF	TRBJ2-2	TRBV6-2/TRBV6-3
CATSRETGPYNEQFF	TRBJ2-1	TRBV15
CASSQRGLAGTDTQYF	TRBJ2-3	TRBV4-1
CASSSSTHLAGTGETQYF	TRBJ2-5	TRBV5-5
CASSASPSTDTQYF	TRBJ2-3	TRBV6-6
CASSQEGLALTGSGELFF	TRBJ2-2	TRBV3-1
CASSLGRQSRETQYF	TRBJ2-5	TRBV11-2
CASSYGLAGGDEQFF	TRBJ2-1	TRBV6-2/TRBV6-3
CASSQLTSGGYEQYF	TRBJ2-7	TRBV4-1
CASTRSGEAFF	TRBJ1-1	TRBV27
CASSFTGMEPQHF	TRBJ1-5	TRBV27
CACGDPPYEQYF	TRBJ2-7	TRBV27
CASSSPGQGREAFF	TRBJ1-1	TRBV6-6
CASSPLIAGSTDTQYF	TRBJ2-3	TRBV18
CATSRETSEETQYF	TRBJ2-5	TRBV5-1
CASSFRDRPSGANVLTF	TRBJ2-6	TRBV12-3/TRBV12-4
CASTSQTHSTGELFF	TRBJ2-2	TRBV5-1
CASSSQGYGYTF	TRBJ1-2	TRBV12-3/TRBV12-4
CASSTGTSGKPGTDTQYF	TRBJ2-3	TRBV5-1
CASSREGTSDNEQFF	TRBJ2-1	TRBV5-1
CASSQERNTIYF	TRBJ1-3	TRBV4-2